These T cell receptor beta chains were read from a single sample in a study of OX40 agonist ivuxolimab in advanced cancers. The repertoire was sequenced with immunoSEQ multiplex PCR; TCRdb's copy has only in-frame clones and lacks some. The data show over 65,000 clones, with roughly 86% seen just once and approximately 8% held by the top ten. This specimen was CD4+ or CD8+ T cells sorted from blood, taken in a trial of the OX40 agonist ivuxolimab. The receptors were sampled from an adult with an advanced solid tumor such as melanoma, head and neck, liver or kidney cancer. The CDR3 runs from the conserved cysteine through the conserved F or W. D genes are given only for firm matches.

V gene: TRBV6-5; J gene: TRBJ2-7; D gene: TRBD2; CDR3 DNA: TGTGCCAGCTCGCCAGGACTAGCGGGAGGATACGAGCAGTACTTC; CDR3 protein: CASSPGLAGGYEQYF
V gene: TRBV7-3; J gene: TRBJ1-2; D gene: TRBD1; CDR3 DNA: TGTGCCAGCAGCTTTGACAGGGGCCATGGCTACACCTTC; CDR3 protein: CASSFDRGHGYTF
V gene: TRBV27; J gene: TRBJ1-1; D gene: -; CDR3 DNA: TGTGCCAGCAGTTTATCGAGAGGAGACACTGAAGCTTTCTTT; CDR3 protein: CASSLSRGDTEAFF
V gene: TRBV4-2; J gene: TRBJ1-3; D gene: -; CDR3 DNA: TGTGCCAGCAGCTTTAGAACCCAGGGAGCAAACACCATATATTTT; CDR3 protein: CASSFRTQGANTIYF
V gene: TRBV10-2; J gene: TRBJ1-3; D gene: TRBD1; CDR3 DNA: TGCGCCAGCAGAGGATTGACAGGGACCGGAAACACCATATATTTT; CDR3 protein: CASRGLTGTGNTIYF
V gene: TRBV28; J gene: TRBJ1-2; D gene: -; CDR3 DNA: TGTGCCAGCAGTTCTTTTGGGGGGGGCGCGTCTTATGGCTACACCTTC; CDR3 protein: CASSSFGGGASYGYTF
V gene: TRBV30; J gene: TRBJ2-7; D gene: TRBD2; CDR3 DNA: TGTGCCTGGAGTGCGAGCGGGAGAAGGTTAAGCTACGAGCAGTACTTC; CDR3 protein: CAWSASGRRLSYEQYF
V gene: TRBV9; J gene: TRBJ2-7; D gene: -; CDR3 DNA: TGTGCCAGCAGCAGGGACGGTAGCTCCTACGAGCAGTACTTC; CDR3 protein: CASSRDGSSYEQYF
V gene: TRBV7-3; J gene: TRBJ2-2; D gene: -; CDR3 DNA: TGTGCCAGCAGCTTAAAAGCCGGACGAACCGGGGAGCTGTTTTTT; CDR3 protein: CASSLKAGRTGELFF
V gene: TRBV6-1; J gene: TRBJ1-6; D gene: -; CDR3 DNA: TGTGCCAGCAGTGACCTGACGGGTAATTCACCCCTCCACTTT; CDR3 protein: CASSDLTGNSPLHF
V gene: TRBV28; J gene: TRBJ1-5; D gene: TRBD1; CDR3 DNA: TGTGCCAGCAGTTATCCTTCGACAGGGAGGCCCCAGCATTTT; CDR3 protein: CASSYPSTGRPQHF
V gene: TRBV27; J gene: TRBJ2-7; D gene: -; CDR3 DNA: TGTGCCAGCAGGCCTCTGGGGGGACCCTACGAGCAGTACTTC; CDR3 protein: CASRPLGGPYEQYF
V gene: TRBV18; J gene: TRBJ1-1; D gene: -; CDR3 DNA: TGTGCCAGCTCACCGTCGCCGGGACCCAACACTGAAGCTTTCTTT; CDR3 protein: CASSPSPGPNTEAFF
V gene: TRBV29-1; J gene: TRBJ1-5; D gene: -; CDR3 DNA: TGCAGCGTTGCAGGGGCTGGCAATCAGCCCCAGCATTTT; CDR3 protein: CSVAGAGNQPQHF